This is a list of T cell receptor beta chains from one sample in a study of shared clonotypes between healthy human individuals. Sequencing used immunoSEQ multiplex PCR; TCRdb keeps in-frame clones, though not all of them. Here the sample spans a few hundred thousand clones, around 78% being singletons. The sequencing input was PBMCs. The receptors shown here come from a woman aged 40 to 49 in good health. Some clones in this sample may be carry-over from other donors' samples. CDR3s include the opening cysteine and the closing phenylalanine or tryptophan. A D gene is named only where the DNA matches it firmly. Some rows have no size entry. The others give once, few or many, or a class for an expanded clone.

v_call,d_call,j_call,clone_size,cdr3_nt,cdr3_aa
TRBV5-1,TRBD1,TRBJ2-7,few,TGCGCCAGCAGCTTGGCGGGACAGAATTCCTACGAGCAGTACTTC,CASSLAGQNSYEQYF
TRBV7-2,.,TRBJ2-5,.,TGTGCCAGCAGCTTAGTTAGGTCGGAGACCCAGTACTTC,CASSLVRSETQYF
TRBV19,.,TRBJ1-1,.,TGTGCCAGTAGTGAACAAGGGGAGGGAGCTTTCTTT,CASSEQGEGAFF
TRBV2,TRBD2,TRBJ2-7,few,TGTGCCAGCGTGGGCGGGAGTACTTACGAGCAGTACTTC,CASVGGSTYEQYF
TRBV7-3,.,TRBJ2-5,.,TGTGCCAGCAGCTTAACGGCCCATTCGGAGACCCAGTACTTC,CASSLTAHSETQYF
TRBV30,.,TRBJ1-3,.,TGTGCCTGGAGTGACAGAAACACCATATATTTT,CAWSDRNTIYF
TRBV7-2,TRBD2,TRBJ2-7,.,TGTGCCAGCAGCTTTGGACTAGCGGTCGACGAGCAGTACTTC,CASSFGLAVDEQYF
TRBV5-1,.,TRBJ2-3,.,TGCGCCAGCAGCTTGGCGCAGGCCACAGATACGCAGTATTTT,CASSLAQATDTQYF
TRBV18,.,TRBJ1-2,.,TGTGCCAGCTCACCGGGACAACTAAACTATGGCTACACCTTC,CASSPGQLNYGYTF
TRBV27,.,TRBJ2-7,few,TGTGCCAGAAGGGGGGACAAATCGCAGGTGGGCTTC,CARRGDKSQVGF
TRBV21-1,.,TRBJ1-2,few,TGTGCCAGCAGGGGGGAAGGGAATGGCTACACCTTC,CASRGEGNGYTF
TRBV7-2,.,TRBJ2-7,.,TGTGCCAGCAGCGTAGACAGAGACGAGCAGTACTTC,CASSVDRDEQYF
TRBV19,.,TRBJ1-1,.,TGTGCCAGTAGTATGGGGTTGGGAAACACTGAAGCTTTCTTT,CASSMGLGNTEAFF
TRBV4-1,TRBD1,TRBJ2-1,once,TGCGCCAGCAGCCAAGGGGGGGCAGGGGGCGATTTGGGGCAGTTCTTC,CASSQGGAGGDLGQFF
TRBV7-8,TRBD1,TRBJ1-1,.,TGTGCCAGCAGCTCAGGGACAGGGCAGGGTGCTTTCTTT,CASSSGTGQGAFF
TRBV10-3,.,TRBJ2-5,.,TGTGCCATCGGACAGCCCCAAGAGACCCAGTACTTC,CAIGQPQETQYF
TRBV28,.,TRBJ1-1,.,TGTGCCAGCAGTACCCCCGCAGTTATGAACACTGAAGCTTTCTTT,CASSTPAVMNTEAFF
TRBV15,.,TRBJ2-5,.,TGTGCCACCAGCCCCGGCGAATACCAAGAGACCCAGTACTTC,CATSPGEYQETQYF
TRBV2,TRBD1,TRBJ1-5,.,TGTGCCAGCGGTGGACAGGGTGCGTCTGGGTCCCAGCATTTT,CASGGQGASGSQHF
TRBV11-2,TRBD2,TRBJ2-4,.,TGTGCCAGCAGCTTTACGGGCGGGGGAAAAAACATTCAGTACTTC,CASSFTGGGKNIQYF
TRBV25-1,.,TRBJ2-4,.,TGTGCCAGCAGTGGGGACCGAAACATTCAGTACTTC,CASSGDRNIQYF
TRBV14,.,TRBJ2-2,.,TGTGCCAGCAGCCAAGAACTGGTAACCGGGGAGCTGTTTTTT,CASSQELVTGELFF
TRBV5-1,.,TRBJ2-3,.,TGCGCCAGCAGCTTGGCCCGCCAGGGCGCAGATACGCAGTATTTT,CASSLARQGADTQYF
TRBV2,.,TRBJ2-7,.,TGTGCAACCGCAGGGACTCCACCCTACGAGCAGTACTTC,CATAGTPPYEQYF
TRBV11-3,.,TRBJ2-5,.,TGTGCCCGTACGGTGACCCAGTACTTC,CARTVTQYF
TRBV5-4,TRBD2,TRBJ2-2,.,TGTGCCAGCAGCTTGCTAGCGGGAGAGAACACCGGGGAGCTGTTTTTT,CASSLLAGENTGELFF
TRBV27,.,TRBJ2-1,.,TGTGCCAGCAGTTTACGTGGGGGGATCTACAATGAGCAGTTCTTC,CASSLRGGIYNEQFF
TRBV28,TRBD1,TRBJ1-1,.,TGTGCCAGCAGTCCCCCTCGAGGGACAGAGATGAACACTGAAGCTTTCTTT,CASSPPRGTEMNTEAFF
TRBV2,TRBD2,TRBJ2-1,.,TGTGCCAGCAGGAGGGGACTAGCGGAGAATGAGCAGTTCTTC,CASRRGLAENEQFF